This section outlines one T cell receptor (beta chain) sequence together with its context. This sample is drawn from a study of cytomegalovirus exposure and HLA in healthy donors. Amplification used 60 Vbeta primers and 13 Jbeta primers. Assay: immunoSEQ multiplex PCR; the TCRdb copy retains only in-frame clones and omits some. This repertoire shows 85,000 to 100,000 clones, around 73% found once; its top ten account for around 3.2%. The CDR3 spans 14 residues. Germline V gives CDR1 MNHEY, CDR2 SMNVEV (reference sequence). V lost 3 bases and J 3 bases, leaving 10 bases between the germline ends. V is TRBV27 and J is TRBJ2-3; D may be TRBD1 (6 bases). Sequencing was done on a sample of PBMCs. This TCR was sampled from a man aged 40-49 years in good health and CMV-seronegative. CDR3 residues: CASSLVGGTDTQYF. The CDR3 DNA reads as TGTGCCAGCAGTTTGGTAGGGGGTACAGATACGCAGTATTTT.